This T cell receptor (beta chain) was identified during a study of T-cell memory formation after mild COVID-19. The CDR3 spans 13 residues. Looked up from germline, CDR1 is MNHEY and CDR2 is SVGAGI. V lost 2 bases and J 6 bases, leaving 10 bases between the germline ends. TCRdb passed the 5' RACE reads through MiXCR, listing each CDR3 protein once. The table shows a few hundred thousand distinct CDR3 sequences, with around 28% occurring only once. The genes are TRBV6-5 and TRBJ1-2; D might be TRBD1 (5 bases). The sample comprised PBMCs or a T cell subset sorted from them (not recorded which). The TCR sequence derives from an adult woman who had mild COVID-19 (a few samples of this study predate the infection). Cell type and time point are not known. CDR3 residues: CASSYRQGHGYTF. CDR3 coding DNA: TGTGCCAGCAGTTACAGGCAGGGCCATGGCTACACCTTC.